This TCR beta chain was identified during a study of cytomegalovirus exposure and HLA in healthy donors. The study ran its PCR with 60 Vbeta and 13 Jbeta primers. Assay used: immunoSEQ multiplex PCR; TCRdb lists only in-frame clones, some missing. The sample has some 140,000 clones; roughly three quarters are singletons. The sample consisted of PBMCs. The TCR comes from a man aged 30 to 39 in good health and CMV-seronegative.

The CDR3 DNA sequence: TGTGCCAGCAGAAGAGGGGACAGGGAGGAATGGGTGAACACTGAAGCTTTCTTT. Amino acids: CASRRGDREEWVNTEAFF. The V and J genes are TRBV7-9 and TRBJ1-1; 9 positions match TRBD1. Germline V CDR1 and CDR2: SEHNR, FQNEAQ (reference sequence). The CDR3 has 18 amino acids. J gave up 0 bases and V 6 bases, and 14 bases lay outside the gene matches. Filled out from reference TRBV7-9 and TRBJ1-1, the complete variable domain reads DTGVSQNPRHKITKRGQNVTFRCDPISEHNRLYWYRQTLGQGPEFLTYFQNEAQLEKSRLLSDRFSAERPKGSFSTLEIQRTEQGDSAMYLCASRRGDREEWVNTEAFFGQGTRLTVV.